Following are 8 T cell receptor beta chains from one sample sequenced in a study of T cell clonotyping in hematopoietic cell transplantation (TCRdb year 2021). What the time point label conveys for this sample: recipient sample about 28 days before transplant, after cytoreduction. The library came from the immunoSEQ multiplex PCR assay. In its TCRdb copy, this immuneACCESS table keeps in-frame sequences only and misses some clones. Where compared with another copy, unresolved V genes explain less than half of these, and the others have no known cause. Across this sample there are tens of thousands of clones, with over 75% seen only once. The ten largest clones add up to 5.9% of the sample. This material consisted of peripheral blood mononuclear cells, taken before stem cell transplant. These TCRs come from a man aged 55 to 69 with biphenotypic leukemia. Some clones in this sample may be carry-over from other donors' samples.

The chain employs TRBV2 and TRBJ2-2, with a tentative D call TRBD2 (5 bases). CDR3 length equals 16 residues. Germline values: CDR1 SNHLY, CDR2 FYNNEI. Trimming shortened V by 3 bases and J by 2 bases, and 13 bases separated the two germline ends. The DNA for the CDR3 is TGTGCCAGCAGTGATTTAAGACGGACTAACACCGGGGAGCTGTTTTTT. It is translated as CASSDLRRTNTGELFF.

This clone was detected a few times. This chain links TRBV15 with TRBJ2-7; 7 bases map to TRBD2. Germline V gene sequence: CDR1 LNHNV, CDR2 YYDKDF (reference sequence). With V trimmed by 3 bases and J by 6 bases, 14 bases remained unmatched. The CDR3 is 16 residues long. The CDR3 loop is CATSSQPVAGALEQYF. CDR3 sequence (DNA): TGTGCCACCAGCAGCCAGCCCGTTGCGGGAGCCCTCGAGCAGTACTTC.

The gene calls are TRBV29-1 and TRBJ2-2; 14 bases are shared with TRBD2. This CDR3 region has 14 residues. V lost 8 bases, J lost 6 bases, and 5 bases stayed unmatched. The germline CDR1 and CDR2 sequences are SQVTM and ANQGSEA. CDR3 region: CSIRLAGGSGELFF. As DNA, the CDR3 is TGCAGCATCAGACTAGCGGGAGGGTCCGGGGAGCTGTTTTTT.

This clone showed up just a few times. The chain is built from TRBV5-8 and TRBJ1-1, with 7 nucleotides matching TRBD1. V shed 2 bases, J shed 7 bases, and the junction held 8 bases outside the gene matches. The CDR3 covers 14 residues. Germline values: CDR1 SGHTS, CDR2 YDEGEE. This CDR3 is CASSFPSGQSEAFF. The CDR3 nucleotides are TGTGCCAGCAGCTTCCCGTCGGGACAGAGTGAAGCTTTCTTT.

The chain recombines TRBV5-1 with TRBJ1-1, with D possibly TRBD1 on 6 matching bases. V gave up 2 bases and J gave up 0 bases, with 11 bases separating them. CDR1 is SGHRS, CDR2 YFSETQ, per germline. This CDR3 region has 15 residues. The CDR3 region has the DNA TGCGCCAGCAGCTTTGGGGGGGCTATGAACACTGAAGCTTTCTTT. Its protein product is CASSFGGAMNTEAFF.

The V call is TRBV28, the J call TRBJ1-4, with 7 positions matching TRBD1. Germline loops: CDR1 MDHEN, CDR2 SYDVKM. With V trimmed by 6 bases and J by 7 bases, 11 bases remained unmatched. The CDR3 has 15 amino acids. CDR3 in DNA: TGTGCCAGCAGCGTATGGGGACAGTTACCTGAAAAACTGTTTTTT. Translated, it gives CASSVWGQLPEKLFF.

V is TRBV19 and J is TRBJ1-2; D call uncertain. The V gene's germline CDR1 is LNHDA and CDR2 SQIVND (reference sequence). Deletions cut 2 bases from V and 10 bases from J, with 20 bases between. The CDR3 covers 15 residues. The CDR3, as DNA: TGTGCCAGTAGTATAATTTTCGGGGTAGCCTCTCTCTACACCTTC. This sequence encodes CASSIIFGVASLYTF.

This clone is a singleton in its sample. CDR3 DNA sequence: TGTGCCAGCAGTCACAGGGACCCGGCAAACAATGAGCAGTTCTTC. This translates into CASSHRDPANNEQFF. The chain links TRBV28 to TRBJ2-1; possible D gene TRBD1, 6 bases. Germline loops: CDR1 MDHEN, CDR2 SYDVKM. CDR3 length equals 15 residues. With 5 bases removed from V and 5 bases from J, the gap between germline ends came to 16 bases.